The TCR beta chain under discussion was sequenced for a study of shared clonotypes between healthy human individuals (dated by TCRdb to the early 2020s). Background on the whole study: A couple of women and a few men aged 18 to 49 years were included in the cohort. Libraries were prepared and TCR repertoires were sequenced by different laboratories using diverse techniques, in order to increase sequencing depth and limit assay-specific biases. For each donor, CD4 naive and CD4 memory were each given three plates, CD8 naive was given two plates, and CD8 memory was given one plate. Each donor's leukapheresis produced roughly between roughly 0.94 and 9.5 billion PBMCs. Blood TCR repertoires of about five healthy adults were deeply sequenced to estimate repertoire size and the extent of clonotype sharing between individuals.

General conclusions and limits of the study: Higher generation probabilities were observed for clonotypes shared by all four sorted-subset donors than for non-shared clonotypes. Sharing across several donors was observed for around 5% of naive CD4, over 3% of naive CD8, over 2% of memory CD4, and about 0.4% of memory CD8 clonotypes. Naive subsets generally had larger estimated clonotype richness than memory subsets. Sampling was limited to blood, and TCR repertoires in tissue likely differ from TCR repertoires in blood. Rarefaction of sorted-subset datasets indicated incomplete sequencing despite the large sequencing depth. The small number of donors limited the genetic and exposure-history diversity represented. Based on pairwise subsampling, the degree of clonotype sharing among donors was expected to be affected by sequencing depth.

Using the deep immunoSEQ assay, TCR CDR3 regions were amplified from genomic DNA by multiplex PCR. Extracted genomic DNA from each cell subset was distributed evenly across all wells of several immunoSEQ 96-well plates, and each plate was treated as a replicate. For sorted subsets, about 220 ng of genomic DNA, equivalent to roughly 30,000 T cell genomes, went into each replicate PCR. The purified libraries were quantified using a Qubit 3.0 fluorometer, sized with a Bioanalyzer 2100, and then quantified again using the KAPA Library Quantification kit. Every immunoSEQ 96-well plate was sequenced on a dedicated single-read 150-cycle Illumina NextSeq 550 flow cell. The authors processed their data as follows. Because the immunoSEQ output included only junctional sequences and no quality scores, the filtering could not be the same as the filtering used for full-length reads. Sequences were annotated with PyIR, a Python wrapper for IgBLAST v1.9, using IMGT germline references to assign V/J genes and CDR3. Reads with weak V/J assignments (E-value above 1e-6), missing CDR3, stop codons, out-of-frame junctions, or ambiguous translated residues were removed. A V3J clonotype was defined by an identical inferred V gene, J gene, and CDR3 amino acid sequence. To compute the percentage overlap between repertoires, the number of shared unique clonotypes was divided by the size of the smaller repertoire. Repertoire richness was assessed with RTK rarefaction, the Chao1 estimator, and Recon v2.1 estimates of unobserved clonotypes. Generation probabilities for all TCRbeta clonotypes obtained by the gDNA method from several donors were computed using OLGA. Imported from immuneACCESS, the table was reduced by TCRdb to in-frame sequences with V and J called. These copies leave out some clones; in studies compared against another copy, an unresolved V gene accounts for under half, and the cause of the remainder is not known. Clone size and the V and J calls come from that table; the DNA yielded D and trimming. The sample table contains some 2 million clones; only one count was recorded for 85% to 95% of them. Jointly, the top ten make up around 0.13% of the sample.

A remark on this clone: No antigen is known for it. Base-call qualities are not available, and no considerably larger clone is one nucleotide away.

Healthy HIV-negative adults with no recently reported acute infections or vaccinations were included as donors. Only Caucasian adults living in Nashville, Tennessee, USA were represented among the donors. CD4+ T cells were enriched through magnetic negative selection, after which naive cells were positively selected on CD45RA and the remaining negative fraction served as the memory subset. Blood was collected by leukapheresis, and PBMCs were isolated by Ficoll-Histopaque density gradient centrifugation and then cryopreserved in liquid nitrogen vapor phase. Analytical flow cytometry was used to check the purity and quantity of each magnetically sorted T cell population. From each sorted fraction, genomic DNA was isolated and quantified by UV absorbance on a Nanodrop 2000c. Including cysteine and phenylalanine, the CDR3 has 14 amino acids. The entry retains the CDR3 DNA only, 42 bases that are in frame from base 1. V drops 7 bases and J drops 4 bases, leaving 14 bases in between. CDR1 SGHRS and CDR2 YFSETQ are derived from the germline V gene.

The sequenced sample was naive CD4+ T cells sorted from blood. The sample's cell subset or site label, in plain terms: CD45RA+ positively selected. The TCR originated in a young man in good health. The rearrangement combines TRBV5-1 with TRBJ2-2; possibly the D gene is TRBD1, per 6 matching bases. The CDR3 amino acid sequence is: CASGEQGSTGELFF. The bases read TGCGCCAGCGGAGAACAGGGTTCCACCGGGGAGCTGTTTTTT.